The 5 T cell receptor beta chains in this list originate from one sample, sequenced in a study of cytomegalovirus exposure and HLA in healthy donors (dated 2017 in TCRdb). The method behind the library was the immunoSEQ multiplex PCR assay. For the multiplex PCR, a mixture combining 60 forward primers for TCR Vbeta segments and 13 reverse primers for TCR Jbeta segments was used. TCRdb obtained this table from immuneACCESS and retained in-frame rearrangements with V and J assigned. These tables miss some clones; where compared with another copy, unresolved V genes account for less than half of the shortfall, and the remainder is unexplained. The sample yields 60,000 to 85,000 clones; more than 55% were counted once. The ten largest clones represent over 4.5% of the sample. Input material: PBMCs. The receptors were sampled from a man between 60 and 75 years old in good health and CMV-seropositive.

CDR3: CASSVTGLEQPQHF. In DNA form, the CDR3 reads TGCGCCAGCAGCGTGACAGGGTTAGAACAGCCCCAGCATTTT. This chain connects TRBV5-1 to TRBJ1-5; TRBD1 matches 7 bases. Germline trimming cut 4 bases from V and 7 bases from J; bases unmatched to any gene: 8. This CDR3 contains 14 residues. Germline values: CDR1 SGHRS, CDR2 YFSETQ.

This clone was recorded a few times. The rearrangement links TRBV19 to TRBJ1-1; D perhaps matches TRBD1 (5 bases). Germline CDR1 LNHDA, CDR2 SQIVND (reference sequence). The germline V and J ends were trimmed by 9 bases and 5 bases, with 16 bases remaining between them. The CDR3 loop spans 13 amino acids. CDR3 in amino acids: CASDVGGVTEAFF. The CDR3 nucleotides read TGTGCCAGCGACGTGGGGGGAGTTACTGAAGCTTTCTTT.

In its sample, this clone was seen once. This chain links TRBV6-5 with TRBJ2-1; a weak D match, TRBD1 (5 bases). CDR1 and CDR2 (germline): MNHEY, SVGAGI. This CDR3 region has 14 residues. V lost 6 bases, J lost 2 bases, and 11 bases lay in between. In DNA, the CDR3 is TGTGCCAGCAGAACCCAGGGTCCCTACAATGAGCAGTTCTTC. It encodes CASRTQGPYNEQFF.

The rearrangement links TRBV5-8 to TRBJ1-2, with no clear D. Germline V lookup: CDR1 SGHTS, CDR2 YDEGEE. CDR3 length equals 16 residues. The germline V and J ends were trimmed by 4 bases and 1 base, with 17 bases remaining between them. The CDR3 DNA follows: TGTGCCAGCAGCCCCCGGGGTTCGGGGATTAACTATGGCTACACCTTC. Translating it yields CASSPRGSGINYGYTF.

The J gene is TRBJ1-6, the V gene TRBV5-1, with D maybe TRBD1 (6 bases). The CDR3 contains 14 residues. Trimming removed 4 bases from V and 5 bases from J, with 10 bases in between. The germline V gene encodes CDR1 SGHRS and CDR2 YFSETQ. The CDR3 sequence: CASSETGDNSPLHF. The DNA for the CDR3 is TGCGCCAGCAGCGAGACAGGAGATAATTCACCCCTCCACTTT.